This section outlines one TCR beta chain sequence together with its context. It has no known antigen specificity. Per-nucleotide qualities are absent, and no much larger clonotype sits a single base away. Participants in the prospective study were aged about 18 to 95 years, lived in about two dozen United States geographic areas, and enrolled through a virtual design. In the prospective study, participants were assigned to cohorts based on the clinical history participants reported in a screening survey and a study questionnaire. ImmuneRACE Cohort 3 recovered participants were defined by two consecutive negative NP/OP PCR tests, healthcare professional clearance, or symptom resolution. Each participant in the prospective study had whole blood, serum and a nasopharyngeal or oropharyngeal swab collected by mobile phlebotomists. Over a roughly two-month period, participants in the prospective study had the option of providing additional blood draws and questionnaires. Prospective study blood samples were shipped either frozen or at room temperature before DNA extraction.

The data are from a study of blood T cell repertoires in COVID-19 (dated by TCRdb to 2020 to 2022). For the study in its entirety: Samples covering the acute and convalescent phases of COVID-19 were provided by collaborators in the United States, Italy and Spain. The prospective study material was composed of cDNA or gDNA derived from T cells, B-cell-depleted T cells, or PBMCs. Deeply sampled blood TCRbeta repertoires from subjects exposed to, actively infected with, or recovered from COVID-19 were included in the dataset. The repertoires were released in a freely available public database meant as a resource for research on the immune response to SARS-CoV-2. Samples came from the ongoing ImmuneRACE study (first 160 participants) plus 1,254 subjects from 6 global collaborators. Sample metadata almost always included a de-identified subject ID, COVID-19 status, age in years and sex. HLA class I and class II types, where available, came from metadata supplied by the sample provider rather than from assay-based typing. Paper-wide results and their limitations: Clinical and demographic metadata were provided uncurated, with the amount varying by source and participant.

The CDR1 and CDR2 encoded by the germline V gene are MDHEN and SYDVKM. V and J are trimmed by 1 base and 6 bases, and the gene matches miss 5 bases of the junction. The CDR3 holds 16 amino acids from the cysteine to the phenylalanine. CDR3 DNA only is kept here, 48 bases in frame from base 1. TCRbeta CDR3 regions were amplified from genomic DNA by means of the immunoSEQ Assay, a bias-controlled multiplex PCR. In the source study's methods: The number of nucleated cells in each sample was estimated from the amplification of reference gene primers within the assay. Sequence reads were collapsed and filtered to measure the absolute abundance of every unique TCRbeta CDR3 rearrangement. Productive Simpson clonality was computed per sample as the square root of Simpson's diversity index over productive rearrangements. The table was pulled from immuneACCESS by TCRdb, which kept in-frame rearrangements only. Such tables lose some clones; where checked, under half of the loss comes from unresolved V genes, and the rest has no known cause. The DNA was the basis for D and trimming; V, J and clone size are from that table. This sample is represented by about 330,000 clones; about 92% of them were singletons. The ten largest make up around 18% of the sample.

The chain joins TRBV28 to TRBJ1-6, with TRBD1 matching 8 junction bases. Sequencing was carried out using PBMCs or T cells enriched from blood (not recorded which). This sequence was found in a woman in her twenties or thirties who had recovered from COVID-19. The CDR3 protein: CASSLSGGAFNSPLHF. Here is the DNA: TGTGCCAGCAGTTTATCAGGGGGCGCGTTTAATTCACCCCTCCACTTT.